This T cell receptor (beta chain) came from a study of blood T cell repertoires in COVID-19. The CDR3 length is 15 residues. Trimming removed 1 base at V and 4 bases at J, with 14 bases between. CDR1 and CDR2 (germline): SGHDT, YYEEEE. The data were produced by immunoSEQ multiplex PCR, yet TCRdb's version contains in-frame clones alone and is incomplete. The sample records some 220,000 clones, 70% to 85% being singletons. Cohorts were based on clinical histories the participants reported. The chain joins TRBV5-6 to TRBJ1-2; D is unresolved. The source of this sequence is a woman in her 40s with acute COVID-19. The specimen was PBMCs or T cells enriched from blood (not recorded which). The CDR3 DNA sequence: TGTGCCAGCAGCTTGTATTCGGTACGGGGCTATGGCTACACCTTC. Translation gives CASSLYSVRGYGYTF.